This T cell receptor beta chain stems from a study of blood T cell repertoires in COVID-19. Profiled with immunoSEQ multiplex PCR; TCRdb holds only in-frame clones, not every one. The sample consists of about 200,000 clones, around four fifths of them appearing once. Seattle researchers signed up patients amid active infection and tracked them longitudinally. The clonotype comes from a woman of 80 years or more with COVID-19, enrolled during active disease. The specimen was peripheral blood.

The CDR3 sequence: CASSTGTGDGYTF. CDR3 DNA sequence: TGTGCCAGCTCCACCGGGACAGGGGATGGCTACACCTTC. The chain recombines TRBV18 with TRBJ1-2; 10 nucleotides line up with TRBD1. This CDR3 has 13 amino acids. V gave up 6 bases and J gave up 6 bases; unmatched junction bases: 4. Germline CDR1 reads KGHSH; CDR2 reads LQKENI.